One sample yielded the 9 T cell receptor beta chains listed below, sequenced in a study of OX40 agonist ivuxolimab in advanced cancers. The method was immunoSEQ multiplex PCR; TCRdb's version includes in-frame clones alone and lacks a portion of them. The sample consists of about 58,000 clones, around 89% of them appearing once. The specimen comprised CD4+ or CD8+ T cells sorted from blood, sampled in a trial of the OX40 agonist ivuxolimab. These receptors originate from an adult with an advanced solid tumor such as melanoma, head and neck, liver or kidney cancer.

There are a few counts of this clone. The rearrangement uses TRBV19 and TRBJ1-1; D might be TRBD1 (5 bases). This CDR3 has 12 residues. Trimming shortened V by 8 bases and J by 4 bases, and 11 bases separated the two germline ends. Looked up from germline, CDR1 is LNHDA and CDR2 is SQIVND (reference sequence). The CDR3 sequence is CASRWGSTEAFF. The DNA for the CDR3 is TGTGCCAGTCGGTGGGGGTCCACTGAAGCTTTCTTT. Based on the CDR3 plus reference TRBV19 and TRBJ1-1, the full variable domain is DGGITQSPKYLFRKEGQNVTLSCEQNLNHDAMYWYRQDPGQGLRLIYYSQIVNDFQKGDIAEGYSVSREKKESFPLTVTSAQKNPTAFYLCASRWGSTEAFFGQGTRLTVV.

The chain links TRBV19 to TRBJ2-1; a possible D gene is TRBD2 (6 bases). Germline CDR1 reads LNHDA; CDR2 reads SQIVND (reference sequence). The CDR3 is 13 amino acids. V gave up 1 base and J gave up 9 bases, with 10 bases separating them. CDR3 region: CASSIGLVREQFF. CDR3 nucleotide sequence: TGTGCCAGTAGTATAGGACTAGTCCGTGAGCAGTTCTTC.

This clone was found a few times. The J gene is TRBJ1-2, the V gene TRBV19, with a tentative D call TRBD1 (6 bases). The CDR3 is made up of 13 amino acids. CDR1 is LNHDA, CDR2 SQIVND, per germline (reference sequence). V lost 4 bases to trimming and J lost 3 bases, with 9 bases between them. The CDR3 sequence: CASSKGEYYGYTF. The CDR3 coding sequence is TGTGCCAGTAGTAAGGGGGAATACTATGGCTACACCTTC.

The chain links TRBV25-1 to TRBJ1-1; the D gene is possibly TRBD1 (5 bases). CDR3 length: 14 amino acids. V was clipped by 3 bases and J by 1 base, with 9 bases between them. Germline-derived CDR1 and CDR2 are MGHDK and SYGVNS. CDR3 bases: TGTGCCAGCAGTGAGGGGGTGTCGAACACTGAAGCTTTCTTT. Residues: CASSEGVSNTEAFF. Variable domain in full (rest from reference TRBV25-1 and TRBJ1-1): EADIYQTPRYLVIGTGKKITLECSQTMGHDKMYWYQQDPGMELHLIHYSYGVNSTEKGDLSSESTVSRIRTEHFPLTLESARPSHTSQYLCASSEGVSNTEAFFGQGTRLTVV.

The sample holds one count of this clone. The rearrangement joins TRBV6-5 to TRBJ2-3; D ambiguous. The CDR3 runs 14 residues. In germline, CDR1 is MNHEY, CDR2 SVGAGI. The ends were cut back, 2 bases at V and 4 bases at J, with 10 bases in the middle. The CDR3 sequence: CASSYGPGADTQYF. The CDR3 region has the DNA TGTGCCAGCAGTTACGGGCCTGGAGCAGATACGCAGTATTTT.

The chain joins TRBV6-1 to TRBJ1-4, with D uncertain. Trimming left V 2 bases short and J 7 bases short, with 14 bases between. This CDR3 is 15 amino acids long. The germline CDR1 and CDR2 sequences are MNHNS and SASEGT. CDR3 sequence: CASSELLGRVEKLFF. The CDR3 DNA reads TGTGCCAGCAGTGAATTATTAGGGAGAGTTGAAAAACTGTTTTTT.

The chain employs TRBV28 and TRBJ1-4; the D is unclear. Germline CDR1 and CDR2: MDHEN and SYDVKM. This CDR3 region has 11 residues. Trimming took off 6 bases at V and 7 bases at J, with 6 bases between the two ends. CDR3 amino acids: CASRVGEKLFF. The DNA of the CDR3 is TGTGCCAGCAGGGTTGGTGAAAAACTGTTTTTT. Based on the CDR3 plus reference TRBV28 and TRBJ1-4, the full variable domain is DVKVTQSSRYLVKRTGEKVFLECVQDMDHENMFWYRQDPGLGLRLIYFSYDVKMKEKGDIPEGYSVSREKKERFSLILESASTNQTSMYLCASRVGEKLFFGSGTQLSVL.

The table lists this clone with a count of one. The chain uses TRBV27 and TRBJ2-5; 10 bases are shared with TRBD2. Germline-derived CDR1 and CDR2 are MNHEY and SMNVEV (reference sequence). This CDR3 has 17 amino acids. Losses at the gene ends were 0 bases for V and 5 bases for J; bases not matched to a gene: 9. The CDR3 region has the DNA TGTGCCAGCAGTTTATCGCCCCCTAGCGGGAGTTCGGAGACCCAGTACTTC. The encoded protein is CASSLSPPSGSSETQYF.

The chain carries TRBV30 and TRBJ2-1, with 7 bases aligning to TRBD2. After removal of 7 bases from V and 0 bases from J, the junction contained 12 bases not matched to a gene. Germline V gives CDR1 GTSNPN, CDR2 SVGIG (reference sequence). The CDR3 sequence is 16 residues long. The CDR3 DNA reads TGTGCCTCAAGCGGGGCGGAGCGGGCCTCCTACAATGAGCAGTTCTTC. It translates to CASSGAERASYNEQFF.